This T cell receptor beta chain was documented in a study of shared clonotypes between healthy human individuals. V shed 5 bases and J shed 3 bases, with 11 bases lying between them. The length of the CDR3 is 13 residues. Germline assignment: CDR1 SQVTM and CDR2 ANQGSEA. Repertoires were generated with immunoSEQ multiplex PCR, while TCRdb's copy carries only in-frame clones and drops some. Among over a million clones listed, approximately 78% were seen once. This rearrangement joins TRBV29-1 to TRBJ1-5; D is unclear. The sequencing sample was made of memory CD4+ T cells from PBMCs. Subset noted: CD45RA-negative fraction. This TCR came from a man younger than 35 in good health. Some clones in this sample may be carry-over from other donors' samples. CDR3 coding DNA: TGCAGCGTTTCAGGCGGGTTCAATCAGCCCCAGCATTTT. Its translation: CSVSGGFNQPQHF.